The 20 T cell receptor beta chains presented below share a single source sample, sequenced in a study of T-cell memory formation after mild COVID-19. TCRdb independently ran MiXCR on the 5' RACE reads; one entry per CDR3 protein. The sample lists about 55,000 distinct CDR3 sequences; over 7.5% were seen once. The sequenced sample was PBMCs or a T cell subset sorted from them (not recorded which). The receptors originated from a man aged 18 to 35 who had mild COVID-19 (a few samples of this study predate the infection). Cell type and time point are not known.

By share, this clonotype ranks as medium-sized. The gene calls are TRBV7-9 and TRBJ2-5, with 10 bases aligning to TRBD2. V lost 4 bases, J lost 5 bases, and 16 bases stayed unmatched. The germline gives CDR1 SEHNR, CDR2 FQNEAQ (reference sequence). This CDR3 has 18 amino acids. The DNA for the CDR3 is TGTGCCAGCAGCTCCCCGGGGCATAGCGGGGGGATCTCGGAGACCCAGTACTTC. It specifies CASSSPGHSGGISETQYF.

The CDR3 sequence: CASSTGLGTDTQYF. The DNA of the CDR3 is TGTGCCAGCAGCACAGGGCTCGGGACAGATACGCAGTATTTT. This rearrangement joins TRBV11-1 to TRBJ2-3; weak D call: TRBD1 (6 bases). V lost 5 bases and J 3 bases, leaving 12 bases between the germline ends. Germline CDR1 is SGHAT and CDR2 is FQDESV (reference sequence). The CDR3 length is 14 residues.

J is TRBJ2-2 and V is TRBV7-3; D is unresolved. Germline CDR1 is SGHTA and CDR2 is FQGTGA. The V and J ends lost 5 bases and 4 bases respectively, with 8 bases between them. The length of the CDR3 is 13 residues. The CDR3 here is CASSRTLTGELFF. The CDR3 DNA sequence: TGTGCCAGCAGCCGCACCCTCACCGGGGAGCTGTTTTTT.

This clonotype was detected many times. The V gene is TRBV3-1, the J gene TRBJ2-2, with D uncertain. The germline V gene has CDR1 LGHDT and CDR2 YNNKEL (reference sequence). V was clipped by 6 bases and J by 0 bases, with 14 bases between them. There are 16 residues in the CDR3. The CDR3 loop reads CASSPTVSTNTGELFF. In nucleotides, the CDR3 is TGTGCCAGCAGTCCGACCGTGTCCACGAACACCGGGGAGCTGTTTTTT.

This clonotype has a count of ten or more. This chain links TRBV5-1 with TRBJ2-1, with a weak D call TRBD1 (6 bases). The CDR3 length is 13 residues. Germline V gene sequence: CDR1 SGHRS, CDR2 YFSETQ. The V gene lost 2 bases and the J gene lost 6 bases, with 9 bases spanning the gap. CDR3 sequence reads: CASSFTGFNEQFF. CDR3 DNA: TGCGCCAGCAGCTTCACAGGGTTCAATGAGCAGTTCTTC.

The V gene is TRBV5-1, the J gene TRBJ1-1; D is perhaps TRBD1 (5 bases). V dropped 4 bases and J dropped 3 bases, with 19 bases sitting between them. Germline assignment: CDR1 SGHRS and CDR2 YFSETQ. The length of the CDR3 is 16 residues. CDR3 region: CASSLGTPIGDTEAFF. DNA for the CDR3: TGCGCCAGCAGCCTCGGGACTCCTATCGGGGACACTGAAGCTTTCTTT. The entire variable domain, with the rest obtained from reference TRBV5-1 and TRBJ1-1, is as follows: KAGVTQTPRYLIKTRGQQVTLSCSPISGHRSVSWYQQTPGQGLQFLFEYFSETQRNKGNFPGRFSGRQFSNSRSEMNVSTLELGDSALYLCASSLGTPIGDTEAFFGQGTRLTVV.

The chain recombines TRBV18 with TRBJ2-7; 8 bases are a match to TRBD2. V lost 1 base to trimming and J lost 6 bases; unmatched junction nucleotides: 2. The CDR3 extends over 13 amino acids. Germline CDR1 reads KGHSH; CDR2 reads LQKENI. The CDR3 bases are TGTGCCAGCTCACCACTCGGGGGGGGCGAGCAGTACGTC. Residues: CASSPLGGGEQYV.

The chain couples TRBV7-3 to TRBJ2-3; the D is unclear. Between the trimmed V and J ends, which lost 1 base and 6 bases, there was a span of 17 bases. Germline values: CDR1 SGHTA, CDR2 FQGTGA. CDR3 length equals 16 residues. The CDR3 region has the DNA TGTGCCAGCAGCTTAAACGGAAGACGAATTGGGGATACGCAGTATTTT. The encoded protein is CASSLNGRRIGDTQYF.

V is TRBV6-1 and J is TRBJ1-2, with TRBD1 matching 8 bases. The junction had 10 bases not matched to a gene; V was cut back by 5 bases and J by 8 bases. From germline, CDR1 is MNHNS and CDR2 SASEGT. CDR3 size: 14 residues. CDR3 in amino acids: CASSLDRAAYGYTF. The CDR3 DNA reads as TGTGCCAGCAGTCTGGACAGGGCAGCCTACGGCTACACCTTC.

This clonotype was observed a few times. The V call is TRBV7-2, the J call TRBJ1-2, with 7 bases that match TRBD1. The length of the CDR3 is 15 residues. The J segment lost 5 bases and the V segment lost 4 bases, leaving 10 bases of the junction unmatched. Germline V CDR1 and CDR2: SGHTA, FQGNSA. As DNA, the CDR3 is TGTGCCAGCAGCTCTGGGACAGTCTCCCCTTATGGCTACACCTTC. It is translated as CASSSGTVSPYGYTF.

This clonotype was observed a few times. The DNA of the CDR3 is TGTGCCAGCAGCTGGTGGACAGCGGAAACTGAAGCTTTCTTT. Its protein product is CASSWWTAETEAFF. The chain joins TRBV7-9 to TRBJ1-1; D may be TRBD1 (6 bases). Per the germline V gene, CDR1 is SEHNR and CDR2 is FQNEAQ (reference sequence). CDR3 length equals 14 residues. The V and J ends lost 4 bases and 5 bases respectively, with 14 bases between them.

This clonotype was seen ten or more times. The chain recombines TRBV2 with TRBJ2-1, with a weak D call TRBD2 (6 bases). Trimming removed 0 bases at V and 15 bases at J, with 18 bases between. This CDR3 has 14 amino acids. In germline, CDR1 is SNHLY, CDR2 FYNNEI. CDR3 sequence reads: CASSEARELLAWFF. The CDR3 DNA sequence: TGTGCCAGCAGTGAAGCGCGAGAGTTACTAGCCTGGTTCTTC. The variable domain in full, completed from reference TRBV2 and TRBJ2-1, reads EPEVTQTPSHQVTQMGQEVILRCVPISNHLYFYWYRQILGQKVEFLVSFYNNEISEKSEIFDDQFSVERPDGSNFTLKIRSTKLEDSAMYFCASSEARELLAWFFGPGTRLTVL.

This clonotype was seen a handful of times. This chain links TRBV18 with TRBJ2-7; maybe TRBD2 (6 bases). CDR3 length: 13 residues. Germline values: CDR1 KGHSH, CDR2 LQKENI. V was shortened by 1 base and J by 5 bases, with 9 bases between the two germline ends. This CDR3 reads CASSPQAGNEQYF. DNA for the CDR3: TGTGCCAGCTCACCACAGGCGGGGAACGAGCAGTACTTC.

In its sample, this clonotype was seen many times. The chain has TRBV20-1 and TRBJ2-3; the match to TRBD1 covers 8 bases. With V trimmed by 4 bases and J by 2 bases, 5 bases remained unmatched. The CDR3 extends over 14 amino acids. Germline V gene sequence: CDR1 DFQATT, CDR2 SNEGSKA (reference sequence). The CDR3: CSAKGTGHTDTQYF. Here the CDR3 DNA reads TGCAGTGCTAAGGGGACAGGCCACACAGATACGCAGTATTTT.

This clonotype occurred a few times. This chain links TRBV4-3 with TRBJ1-4; maybe TRBD1 (5 bases). V lost 1 base, J lost 7 bases, and 13 bases lay in between. This CDR3 comprises 15 residues. CDR1 is LGHNA and CDR2 is YSLEER in the germline V gene. The CDR3 protein is CASSQGGEIGEKLFF. CDR3 bases: TGCGCCAGCAGCCAAGGAGGGGAGATTGGTGAAAAACTGTTTTTT.

This clonotype was seen many times. V and J are TRBV18 and TRBJ2-5; D call uncertain. The CDR3 extends over 14 amino acids. Germline loops: CDR1 KGHSH, CDR2 LQKENI. V was pared by 6 bases and J by 4 bases, with 15 bases between. CDR3 region: CASSDPRVGETQYF. CDR3 DNA: TGTGCCAGCTCCGACCCGCGAGTTGGAGAGACCCAGTACTTC. Based on the CDR3 plus reference TRBV18 and TRBJ2-5, the full variable domain is NAGVMQNPRHLVRRRGQEARLRCSPMKGHSHVYWYRQLPEEGLKFMVYLQKENIIDESGMPKERFSAEFPKEGPSILRIQQVVRGDSAAYFCASSDPRVGETQYFGPGTRLLVL.

In this sample, this clonotype turned up many times. This sequence joins TRBV5-1 and TRBJ2-1, with 8 bases fitting TRBD2. The V gene end was trimmed by 0 bases and the J gene end by 0 bases; junction bases not matched to a gene: 5. The CDR3 runs to 17 residues. CDR1 is SGHRS and CDR2 is YFSETQ in the germline V gene. The CDR3 region is CASSLGTSSNSYNEQFF. CDR3 in DNA: TGCGCCAGCAGCTTGGGGACTAGCAGTAACTCCTACAATGAGCAGTTCTTC.

This clonotype was recorded a few times. The chain joins TRBV5-5 to TRBJ1-1; D gene unclear. The CDR3 spans 11 residues. Between the trimmed V and J ends, which lost 5 bases and 7 bases, there was a span of 9 bases. The germline gives CDR1 SGHKS, CDR2 YYEKEE (reference sequence). DNA for the CDR3: TGTGCCAGCAGTTGGACCTATGAAGCTTTCTTT. This translates into CASSWTYEAFF.

This clonotype appeared a few times. CDR3 DNA sequence: TGTGCCAGCAGTGGGGGCGGCGAGCAGTACTTC. This gives the protein CASSGGGEQYF. This chain joins TRBV6-1 and TRBJ2-7; TRBD1 might be the D (5 bases). The CDR3 spans 11 residues. V lost 4 bases and J lost 6, with 7 bases in between. From germline, CDR1 is MNHNS and CDR2 SASEGT.

This clonotype was seen many times. This sequence joins TRBV7-2 and TRBJ2-1, with 9 positions matching TRBD1. The CDR3 length is 15 residues. After removal of 5 bases from V and 3 bases from J, the junction contained 5 bases not matched to a gene. CDR1 and CDR2 from the germline V gene are SGHTA and FQGNSA. In nucleotides, the CDR3 is TGTGCCAGCAGCACGGGACAGGGTAACTACAATGAGCAGTTCTTC. It translates to CASSTGQGNYNEQFF.